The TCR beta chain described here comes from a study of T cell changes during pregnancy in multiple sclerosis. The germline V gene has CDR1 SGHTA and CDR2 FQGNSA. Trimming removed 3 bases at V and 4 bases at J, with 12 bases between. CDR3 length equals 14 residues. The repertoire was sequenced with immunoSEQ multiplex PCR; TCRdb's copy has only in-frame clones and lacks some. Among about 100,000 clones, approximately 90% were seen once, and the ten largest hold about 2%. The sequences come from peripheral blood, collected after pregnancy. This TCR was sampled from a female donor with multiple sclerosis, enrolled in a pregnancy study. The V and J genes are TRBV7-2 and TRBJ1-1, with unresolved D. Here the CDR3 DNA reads TGTGCCAGCAGCTTGCGGGCCCGGGGCACTGAAGCTTTCTTT. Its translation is CASSLRARGTEAFF.